This T cell receptor beta chain comes out of a study of T cells after yellow fever vaccination (dated by TCRdb to about 2019). Background on the whole study: The SMART-Seq v4 Ultra Low Input RNA kit was used to prepare libraries from fractions with low cell numbers. The cohort comprised two healthy male donors, one aged 18 to 29 and one aged 30 to 40 years. Blood was collected at multiple timepoints before and after primary and secondary immunization, and bulk PBMC replicates and cell subsets were isolated. To follow T-cell clones before and after both primary and booster YFV17D yellow fever vaccination, bulk TCR alpha and beta repertoires underwent longitudinal sequencing.

What the treatment or condition label conveys for this sample: live attenuated yellow fever vaccine strain. PBMCs were isolated from peripheral blood using a standard Ficoll-Paque protocol. Epitope-specific CD8 T cells were sorted using a dextramer loaded with the yellow fever NS4B epitope peptide, with anti-CD3 and anti-CD8 staining. RNA was extracted with TriZol from bulk PBMCs, CD4 and CD8 fractions, and dextramer-positive and dextramer-negative fractions. Synthesis of TCR cDNA relied on 5'RACE template switching, a step that introduced a universal primer site along with unique molecular identifiers. Priming for cDNA synthesis came from both the TCR alpha and TCR beta constant segments. Libraries were amplified in two PCR steps, with sample barcodes and sequencing adapters added in the second step. Sequencing of the libraries was done on either Illumina HiSeq 2500 (2x100 bp) or NovaSeq (2x150 bp). Per the source publication's procedure: Demultiplexing of reads and collapsing into UMI consensus sequences were performed with MIGEC, and V(D)J alignment was carried out with MiXCR. Clonotypes responding to the vaccine were identified with edgeR on replicate PBMC samples, with the criteria of FDR below 0.01 and a log2 fold change above 5 up to day 15. Bulk clonotypes were assigned CD4 or CD8 identity according to which sequenced CD4 or CD8 repertoire held them at higher abundance. A clonotype counted as NS4B-specific if enriched at least 10-fold in dextramer-positive versus dextramer-negative fractions, with CD4-biased clonotypes left out. The public reads were reprocessed in TCRdb via fastp at Q25 and MiXCR, keeping in-frame beta chains. Rows are unified per CDR3 protein, each entry keeping the most common DNA and genes. Clone size and V and J calls follow TCRdb, not the original study. The sample data list over 65,000 distinct CDR3 sequences, and about an eighth of these were observed just once. The ten largest clonotypes hold 20% to 25% of the sample.

Broad study findings and their caveats: Computational filtering was needed because FACS-sorted repertoires could contain abundant contaminating clonotypes from the bulk population. Because only two donors were included in the study, the extent to which the findings can be generalized is limited. A small fraction of clonotypes showed up in both the CD4 and CD8 compartments, probably as a result of convergent recombination. After the booster, most clones that had expanded after primary vaccination were detected again (over 95% of CD4 and over 75% of CD8), suggesting broad maintenance of memory. Compared with the primary T-cell response, the secondary T-cell response was faster but weaker, reaching its peak on day 5 rather than on day 15.

With regard to this clonotype: One base away there is no much larger clone; base qualities are not given.

Sequencing was performed on CD8+ T cells not binding an NS4B(214-222) dextramer, sorted from PBMCs, taken more than 20 days after the first yellow fever vaccination. Reading the label with the study, this specimen's cell subset or site is: NS4B epitope dextramer-negative CD8 T cells. The origin of this receptor is a man aged 18 to 29 who received the YFV17D yellow fever vaccine.

The CDR3 here reads CASSLAGQGPTGELFF. At the DNA level, the sequence is TGTGCCAGCAGCCTGGCAGGACAGGGGCCCACCGGGGAGCTGTTTTTT. The chain couples TRBV5-4 to TRBJ2-2, with TRBD1 identical over 9 junction bases. The CDR3, from cysteine to phenylalanine, totals 16 residues. Of the read, only the CDR3 DNA is kept; its 48 bases are in frame from base 1. CDR1 and CDR2, per the germline V gene (reference sequence), are SGHNT and YYREEE. Unmatched junction bases come to 8, with V trimmed by 4 bases and J by 4 bases.